This section outlines one T cell receptor beta chain sequence together with its context. Its specificity is not known. The same CDR3 arises from other DNA sequences in this sample as well. Genomic DNA from each subset was divided evenly over several immunoSEQ plates. Profiled with immunoSEQ multiplex PCR; TCRdb holds only in-frame clones, not every one. The table lists 1,100,000 or so clones, 70% to 80% of them singletons, with 0.5% to 0.6% in the top ten. The sample originates from a study of shared clonotypes between healthy human individuals. The CDR3 runs 12 residues. V was trimmed by 5 bases and J by 1 base, leaving 4 bases between them. CDR1 is SGHNT, CDR2 YENEEA, per germline. Findings of the study overall: With few donors, the genetic and exposure-history diversity represented was limited.

The receptor was derived from a young man in good health. Some clones in this sample may be carry-over from other donors' samples. Sequenced: memory CD4+ T cells from PBMCs. Subset: CD45RA-negative fraction. The chain couples TRBV11-3 to TRBJ2-3, with unresolved D. The chain's CDR3 is CASSPGTDTQYF. CDR3 nucleotides: TGTGCCAGCAGCCCCGGCACAGATACGCAGTATTTT.